These 32 T cell receptor beta chains originate from one sample sequenced in a study of T cells after yellow fever vaccination. TCRdb reprocessed the 5' RACE reads with MiXCR, giving one entry per CDR3 protein. Among some 340,000 distinct CDR3 sequences listed, over 3.5% were seen once. The input for sequencing was PBMCs, taken 5 days after the yellow fever booster vaccination. All receptors derive from a man younger than 35 who received the YFV17D yellow fever vaccine.

Only a few counts were recorded for this clonotype. This chain joins TRBV7-8 and TRBJ1-2, with 11 bases lining up with TRBD1. CDR3 length equals 16 residues. Germline CDR1 and CDR2: SGHVS and FQNEAQ. Germline trimming cut 3 bases from V and 4 bases from J; bases unmatched to any gene: 7. CDR3 sequence (DNA): TGTGCCAGCAGCTTCGCAGGGACAGGGGGTGGCTATGGCTACACCTTC. This codes for CASSFAGTGGGYGYTF. The variable domain in full, completed from reference TRBV7-8 and TRBJ1-2, reads GAGVSQSPRYKVAKRGQDVALRCDPISGHVSLFWYQQALGQGPEFLTYFQNEAQLDKSGLPSDRFFAERPEGSVSTLKIQRTQQEDSAVYLCASSFAGTGGGYGYTFGSGTRLTVV.

This chain uses TRBV28 with TRBJ1-5, with D perhaps matching TRBD1 (6 bases). The CDR3 is made up of 13 amino acids. Germline CDR1 is MDHEN and CDR2 is SYDVKM. V was shortened by 6 bases and J by 3 bases, with 9 bases between the two germline ends. CDR3 coding DNA: TGTGCCAGCAGGGACAGCCACAATCAGCCCCAGCATTTT. Its translation is CASRDSHNQPQHF.

There are many counts of this clonotype. V usage is TRBV20-1 and J usage is TRBJ2-1; D not certain. There are 17 residues in the CDR3. The V end lost 5 bases, the J end lost 0 bases, and 20 bases lay between the germline ends. The germline V gene encodes CDR1 DFQATT and CDR2 SNEGSKA (reference sequence). The CDR3 sequence is CSAPVGNARSSYNEQFF. The DNA of the CDR3 is TGCAGTGCTCCCGTAGGTAACGCTCGGAGCTCCTACAATGAGCAGTTCTTC.

In this sample, this clonotype turned up a few times. The rearrangement uses TRBV5-8 and TRBJ2-7; weak D call: TRBD1 (6 bases). With 0 bases removed from V and 2 bases from J, the gap between germline ends came to 9 bases. CDR1 is SGHTS, CDR2 YDEGEE, per germline. This CDR3 contains 14 residues. The CDR3 loop is CASSLGDNTYEQYF. The CDR3 nucleotides read TGTGCCAGCAGCTTGGGGGACAATACCTACGAGCAGTACTTC. The entire variable domain, with the rest obtained from reference TRBV5-8 and TRBJ2-7, is as follows: EAGVTQSPTHLIKTRGQQATLRCSPISGHTSVYWYQQALGLGLQFLLWYDEGEERNRGNFPPRFSGRQFPNYSSELNVNALELEDSALYLCASSLGDNTYEQYFGPGTRLTVT.

CDR3 nucleotides: TGCGCCAGCAGAACTACCGGGACTAGCGGTAACAATGAGCAGTTCTTC. This translates into CASRTTGTSGNNEQFF. The chain uses TRBV5-1 and TRBJ2-1; TRBD2 matches 11 bases. Trimming cost V 5 bases and J 5 bases; bases outside gene matches: 9. Per the germline V gene, CDR1 is SGHRS and CDR2 is YFSETQ. This CDR3 is 16 amino acids long.

The chain links TRBV3-1 to TRBJ2-1; 8 nucleotides agree with TRBD2. Germline CDR1 reads LGHDT; CDR2 reads YNNKEL (reference sequence). Trimming cost V 3 bases and J 7 bases; bases outside gene matches: 8. The CDR3 has 15 residues. The DNA of the CDR3 is TGTGCCAGCAGCCACTGGACTAGCTCGTTGAATGAGCAGTTCTTC. It translates to CASSHWTSSLNEQFF.

The rearrangement links TRBV3-1 to TRBJ2-2; no clear D. Germline CDR1 reads LGHDT; CDR2 reads YNNKEL (reference sequence). The CDR3 has 15 amino acids. Between the trimmed V and J ends, which lost 8 bases and 2 bases, there was a span of 15 bases. For the CDR3, the DNA is TGTGCCAGCTCCCAGAGCGCCATAAACACCGGGGAGCTGTTTTTT. Protein sequence: CASSQSAINTGELFF. The variable domain in full, with the rest retrieved from reference TRBV3-1 and TRBJ2-2, is DTAVSQTPKYLVTQMGNDKSIKCEQNLGHDTMYWYKQDSKKFLKIMFSYNNKELIINETVPNRFSPKSPDKAHLNLHINSLELGDSAVYFCASSQSAINTGELFFGEGSRLTVL.

A few counts support this clonotype. The V gene is TRBV15, the J gene TRBJ2-3; TRBD2 matches at 8 bases. The CDR3 runs to 16 residues. J gave up 6 bases and V 0 bases, and 8 bases lay outside the gene matches. Germline V gene data show CDR1 as LNHNV and CDR2 as YYDKDF (reference sequence). DNA of the CDR3: TGTGCCACCAGCAGAGATTCCTTCGGGGGGGCCGATACGCAGTATTTT. This encodes CATSRDSFGGADTQYF.

The chain employs TRBV6-4 and TRBJ1-2, with 9 bases fitting TRBD1. Germline V CDR1 and CDR2: MRHNA, SNTAGT. This CDR3 has 14 amino acids. Trimming cost V 6 bases and J 3 bases; bases outside gene matches: 5. The CDR3 coding sequence is TGTGCCAGCAGGAAAGACAGGGGGGACTATGGCTACACCTTC. Its protein product is CASRKDRGDYGYTF.

This clonotype was seen a few times. This chain joins TRBV9 and TRBJ2-1; maybe TRBD1 (5 bases). The germline V gene has CDR1 SGDLS and CDR2 YYNGEE. The CDR3 consists of 14 residues. Trimming cost V 4 bases and J 7 bases, with 15 bases left between them. The CDR3 sequence: CASSPDGSGNEQFF. CDR3 sequence (DNA): TGTGCCAGCAGCCCCGACGGTTCAGGGAATGAGCAGTTCTTC.

The gene calls are TRBV29-1 and TRBJ2-3, with a weak D call TRBD1 (7 bases). Trimming pared 4 bases from V and 3 bases from J, leaving 17 bases between. CDR1 and CDR2 (germline): SQVTM, ANQGSEA. The CDR3 has 15 residues. The CDR3 region is CSVGGVAGGTDTQYF. For the CDR3, the DNA is TGCAGCGTTGGAGGGGTAGCAGGGGGGACAGATACGCAGTATTTT.

There are many counts of this clonotype. V usage is TRBV9 and J usage is TRBJ2-5, with 10 bases identical to TRBD2. The V gene end was trimmed by 0 bases and the J gene end by 11 bases; junction bases not matched to a gene: 10. Per the germline V gene, CDR1 is SGDLS and CDR2 is YYNGEE. This CDR3 comprises 15 residues. CDR3 loop: CASSVGSTSGALQYF. The CDR3 DNA follows: TGTGCCAGCAGCGTAGGGTCAACTAGCGGGGCTTTACAGTACTTC. The variable domain in full, with the rest retrieved from reference TRBV9 and TRBJ2-5, is DSGVTQTPKHLITATGQRVTLRCSPRSGDLSVYWYQQSLDQGLQFLIQYYNGEERAKGNILERFSAQQFPDLHSELNLSSLELGDSALYFCASSVGSTSGALQYFGPGTRLLVL.

The chain employs TRBV27 and TRBJ1-2; no clear D. The CDR3 extends over 15 amino acids. Trimming took 2 bases from V and 6 from J, leaving 16 bases between them. Per the germline V gene, CDR1 is MNHEY and CDR2 is SMNVEV (reference sequence). CDR3 sequence (DNA): TGTGCCAGCAGTTTACTACCGTTAGACCCTCATGGCTACACCTTC. Protein product: CASSLLPLDPHGYTF.

The V call is TRBV11-2, the J call TRBJ2-2, with D possibly being TRBD2 (7 bases). The CDR3 runs 17 residues. Germline assignment: CDR1 SGHAT and CDR2 FQNNGV. Trimming cost V 6 bases and J 5 bases, with 22 bases left between them. As DNA, the CDR3 is TGTGCCAGCAGAGCCTTCGGGGGGCGTGAGAAAACCGGGGAGCTGTTTTTT. Translation gives CASRAFGGREKTGELFF. The variable domain in full, completed from reference TRBV11-2 and TRBJ2-2, reads EAGVAQSPRYKIIEKRQSVAFWCNPISGHATLYWYQQILGQGPKLLIQFQNNGVVDDSQLPKDRFSAERLKGVDSTLKIQPAKLEDSAVYLCASRAFGGREKTGELFFGEGSRLTVL.

The V gene is TRBV12-3 or TRBV12-4, the J gene TRBJ2-5, with 11 bases aligning to TRBD2. This CDR3 has 19 amino acids. Trimming cost V 7 bases and J 5 bases; bases outside gene matches: 21. CDR3 in amino acids: CASTSKWASGGLGYETQYF. The CDR3 nucleotides are TGTGCCAGCACCTCGAAGTGGGCTAGCGGGGGGCTAGGATACGAGACCCAGTACTTC.

The J gene is TRBJ1-2, the V gene TRBV18, with TRBD1 matching 9 bases. V lost 4 bases to trimming and J lost 4 bases; unmatched junction nucleotides: 13. CDR1 is KGHSH and CDR2 is LQKENI in the germline V gene. This CDR3 spans 17 amino acids. The CDR3 loop is CASSLFDGPGQGYGYTF. The DNA for the CDR3 is TGTGCCAGCTCACTTTTTGACGGGCCGGGACAGGGCTATGGCTACACCTTC.

In the case of this clonotype: This may stem from a read error, because a much larger clone lies one nucleotide away. The chain uses TRBV3-1 and TRBJ2-3, with D possibly matching TRBD2 (5 bases). The V gene's germline CDR1 is LGHDT and CDR2 YNNKEL (reference sequence). With 1 base removed from V and 4 bases from J, the gap between germline ends came to 9 bases. CDR3 length: 14 amino acids. CDR3 coding DNA: TGTGCCAGCAGCCAAGGCGGGCCCGCAGATACGCAGTATTTT. It specifies CASSQGGPADTQYF.

This clonotype has just a few counts. This sequence joins TRBV5-8 and TRBJ1-2; maybe TRBD1 (5 bases). The length of the CDR3 is 13 residues. In germline, CDR1 is SGHTS, CDR2 YDEGEE. Trimming cost V 5 bases and J 0 bases, with 8 bases left between them. Written as DNA, the CDR3 is TGTGCCAGCAGTGACAGAACTAACTATGGCTACACCTTC. It encodes CASSDRTNYGYTF.

J is TRBJ2-3 and V is TRBV5-1; 13 bases are shared with TRBD2. This CDR3 spans 18 amino acids. V lost 0 bases, J lost 6 bases, and 10 bases stayed unmatched. Germline CDR1 reads SGHRS; CDR2 reads YFSETQ. CDR3 region: CASSLVVTSGGAGDTQYF. The CDR3 DNA sequence: TGCGCCAGCAGCTTGGTGGTTACTAGCGGGGGGGCCGGGGATACGCAGTATTTT.

CDR3 amino acids: CASSELLTQYF. CDR3 coding DNA: TGTGCCAGCAGTGAACTTTTGACCCAGTACTTC. This rearrangement joins TRBV6-1 to TRBJ2-5, with no clear D. Trimming cost V 2 bases and J 7 bases, with 5 bases left between them. Germline values: CDR1 MNHNS, CDR2 SASEGT. This CDR3 region has 11 residues.

The rearrangement joins TRBV15 to TRBJ2-1; tentatively, D is TRBD2 (6 bases). Trimming took 0 bases from V and 7 from J, leaving 16 bases between them. From germline, CDR1 is LNHNV and CDR2 YYDKDF (reference sequence). This CDR3 is built from 16 residues. CDR3 protein: CATSREGLTAGNEQFF. The CDR3 nucleotides are TGTGCCACCAGCAGAGAAGGACTTACCGCGGGGAATGAGCAGTTCTTC.

V gene TRBV9 combines with J gene TRBJ2-4; D unresolved. Trimming took off 5 bases at V and 6 bases at J, with 12 bases between the two ends. Germline V CDR1 and CDR2: SGDLS, YYNGEE. The CDR3 length is 13 residues. CDR3 DNA: TGTGCCAGCAGTACCGGACGGGTAAACATTCAGTACTTC. Amino acids: CASSTGRVNIQYF.

CDR3 bases: TGCGCCAGCAGCCAAAAGACTAGCGGGTACGAGCAGTACTTC. Its protein is CASSQKTSGYEQYF. The rearrangement links TRBV4-1 to TRBJ2-7; 10 bases are shared with TRBD2. V shed 2 bases and J 4 bases; nucleotides not matched to a gene: 2. Per germline, CDR1 MGHRA and CDR2 YSYEKL. This CDR3 has 14 amino acids.

This rearrangement joins TRBV5-1 to TRBJ1-2; TRBD1 matches at 7 bases. With 2 bases clipped from V and 5 bases from J, the junction kept 6 bases outside the gene matches. CDR1 and CDR2 (germline): SGHRS, YFSETQ. This CDR3 spans 14 amino acids. The CDR3 sequence is CASSFQDRLYGYTF. Written as DNA, the CDR3 is TGCGCCAGCAGCTTTCAGGACAGGTTATATGGCTACACCTTC.

This clonotype occurred many times. This chain connects TRBV6-5 to TRBJ1-1; 7 bases match TRBD1. The CDR3 is 15 amino acids. V lost 5 bases and J lost 2; bases outside the gene matches: 8. CDR1 and CDR2 from the germline V gene are MNHEY and SVGAGI. In DNA form, the CDR3 reads TGTGCCAGCAGTAGGAATGGGGACAGCAACACTGAAGCTTTCTTT. Amino acid sequence: CASSRNGDSNTEAFF.

This clonotype was seen a handful of times. V is TRBV4-2 and J is TRBJ1-5, with D possibly being TRBD1 (6 bases). CDR3 size: 16 residues. Germline assignment: CDR1 LGHNA and CDR2 YNFKEQ. Trimming removed 3 bases from V and 6 bases from J, with 18 bases in between. CDR3: CASSHEQGPPGQPQHF. CDR3 DNA: TGTGCCAGCAGCCATGAACAGGGACCCCCCGGTCAGCCCCAGCATTTT.

The rearrangement joins TRBV4-1 to TRBJ2-3; 8 bases line up with TRBD1. Trimming cost V 2 bases and J 0 bases; bases outside gene matches: 7. CDR1 is MGHRA and CDR2 is YSYEKL in the germline V gene. This CDR3 has 17 amino acids. CDR3 loop: CASSQRITGGSTDTQYF. The CDR3 region has the DNA TGCGCCAGCAGCCAAAGAATAACAGGGGGAAGCACAGATACGCAGTATTTT.

This chain links TRBV2 with TRBJ1-4; 7 bases are a match to TRBD1. The CDR3 has 14 residues. Germline V CDR1 and CDR2: SNHLY, FYNNEI. Trimming took 7 bases from V and 5 from J; bases not matched to a gene: 7. The CDR3 reads CASNRTGRNEKLFF. Written as DNA, the CDR3 is TGTGCCAGCAATAGGACAGGCCGAAATGAAAAACTGTTTTTT. Drawing the rest from reference TRBV2 and TRBJ1-4, the complete variable domain is EPEVTQTPSHQVTQMGQEVILRCVPISNHLYFYWYRQILGQKVEFLVSFYNNEISEKSEIFDDQFSVERPDGSNFTLKIRSTKLEDSAMYFCASNRTGRNEKLFFGSGTQLSVL.

This clonotype was recorded many times. This chain joins TRBV5-5 and TRBJ1-6; 9 nucleotides agree with TRBD1. V gave up 4 bases and J gave up 14 bases; unmatched junction bases: 13. Germline assignment: CDR1 SGHKS and CDR2 YYEKEE (reference sequence). The CDR3 covers 15 residues. The CDR3 reads CASSVTPGQGFSLHF. CDR3 DNA sequence: TGTGCCAGCAGCGTGACGCCGGGACAGGGTTTTTCCCTCCACTTT.

This clonotype turned up a few times. The chain couples TRBV7-2 to TRBJ2-1; D ambiguous. The CDR3 loop spans 16 amino acids. Between the trimmed V and J ends, which lost 4 bases and 1 base, there was a span of 14 bases. Germline V lookup: CDR1 SGHTA, CDR2 FQGNSA. In nucleotides, the CDR3 is TGTGCCAGCAGCTCCTCACCCGGCGGATCCTACAATGAGCAGTTCTTC. Translated, it gives CASSSSPGGSYNEQFF.

This clonotype was observed a few times. The gene calls are TRBV9 and TRBJ1-1, with D unresolved. Germline V gives CDR1 SGDLS, CDR2 YYNGEE. V lost 0 bases and J 5 bases, leaving 14 bases between the germline ends. This CDR3 comprises 15 residues. The CDR3 loop is CASSVGAAAGTEAFF. The CDR3 coding sequence is TGTGCCAGCAGCGTAGGGGCGGCGGCGGGGACTGAAGCTTTCTTT.

This clonotype was seen a few times. The gene calls are TRBV20-1 and TRBJ2-7, with 13 bases that match TRBD2. The length of the CDR3 is 14 residues. Germline-derived CDR1 and CDR2 are DFQATT and SNEGSKA (reference sequence). The V and J ends lost 4 bases and 2 bases, in that order; junction bases with no gene match: 2. Written as DNA, the CDR3 is TGCAGTGCTATGACTAGCGGGGGGCCCTACGAGCAGTACTTC. Residues: CSAMTSGGPYEQYF.